The TCR beta chain described here comes from a study of blood T cell repertoires in COVID-19. Trimming removed 6 bases at V and 2 bases at J, with 14 bases between. The germline CDR1 and CDR2 sequences are MNHEY and SVGAGI. This CDR3 is 15 amino acids long. Clones were sequenced by immunoSEQ multiplex PCR, and TCRdb holds only the in-frame ones, with some missing. The table records about 230,000 clones, more than 75% of them present only once. The specimen was peripheral blood. This chain connects TRBV6-5 to TRBJ1-5; perhaps TRBD1 as D (6 bases). The sequence derives from a man aged 40-49 years with acute or convalescent COVID-19. CDR3 loop: CASRPQGLGNQPQHF. The DNA of the CDR3 is TGTGCCAGCAGGCCACAGGGTTTAGGCAATCAGCCCCAGCATTTT.